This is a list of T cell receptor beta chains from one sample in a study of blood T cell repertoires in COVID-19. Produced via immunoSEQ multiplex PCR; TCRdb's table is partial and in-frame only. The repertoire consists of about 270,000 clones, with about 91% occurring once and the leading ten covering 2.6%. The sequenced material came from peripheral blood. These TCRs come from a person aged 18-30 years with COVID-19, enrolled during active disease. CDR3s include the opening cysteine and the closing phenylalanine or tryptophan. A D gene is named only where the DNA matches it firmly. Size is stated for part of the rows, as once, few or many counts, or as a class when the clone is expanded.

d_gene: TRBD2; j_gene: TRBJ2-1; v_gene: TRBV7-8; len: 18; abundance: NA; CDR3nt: TGTGCCAGCAGTCCCGGGACTAGCGGGAGGGCCCCCTACAATGAGCAGTTCTTC; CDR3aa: CASSPGTSGRAPYNEQFF
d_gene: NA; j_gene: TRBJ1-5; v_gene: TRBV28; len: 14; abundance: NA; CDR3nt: TGTGCCAGCAGTTTGTCGGGGGGGGTTCAGCCCCAGCATTTT; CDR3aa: CASSLSGGVQPQHF
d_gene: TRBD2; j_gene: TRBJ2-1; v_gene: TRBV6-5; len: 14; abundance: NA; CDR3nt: TGTGCCAGCAGTTTAGCGGGAGTGGGCAATGAGCAGTTCTTC; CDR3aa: CASSLAGVGNEQFF
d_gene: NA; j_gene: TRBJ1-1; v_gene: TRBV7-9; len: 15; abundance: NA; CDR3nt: TGTGCCAGCAGCTTAGGAGGGGGTTATGGCACTGAAGCTTTCTTT; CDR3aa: CASSLGGGYGTEAFF
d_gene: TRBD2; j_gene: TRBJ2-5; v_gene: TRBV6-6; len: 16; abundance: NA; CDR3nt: TGTGCCAGCAGTTTTGGGACTAGCGGGACCCCCGAGACCCAGTACTTC; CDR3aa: CASSFGTSGTPETQYF
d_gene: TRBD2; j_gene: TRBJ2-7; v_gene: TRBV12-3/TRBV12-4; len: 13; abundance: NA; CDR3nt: TGTGCCAGCAGTTTACAACTCGGGAGCGGGAAGTACTTC; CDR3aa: CASSLQLGSGKYF
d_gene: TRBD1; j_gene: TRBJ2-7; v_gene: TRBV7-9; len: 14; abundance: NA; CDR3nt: TGTGCCAGCAGCTTAGACAGGGGGTCCTACGAGCAGTACTTC; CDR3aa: CASSLDRGSYEQYF
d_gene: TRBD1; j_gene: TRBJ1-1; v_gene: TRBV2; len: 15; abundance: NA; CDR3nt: TGTGCCGGGTCGCCGGGACAGGGGGAGAACACTGAAGCTTTCTTT; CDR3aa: CAGSPGQGENTEAFF
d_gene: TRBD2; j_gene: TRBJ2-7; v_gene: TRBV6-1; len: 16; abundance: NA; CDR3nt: TGTGCCAGCAGTGAAGGCCGGGCTAGCGGGAATTACGAGCAGTACTTC; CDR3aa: CASSEGRASGNYEQYF
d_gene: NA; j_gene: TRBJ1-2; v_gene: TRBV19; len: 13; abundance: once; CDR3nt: TGTGCCAGTAGTAGAACAGGGAGCTATGGCTACACCTTC; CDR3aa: CASSRTGSYGYTF
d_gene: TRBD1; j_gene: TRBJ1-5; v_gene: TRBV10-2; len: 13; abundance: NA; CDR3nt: TGCGCCAGCAGTGGACAGGGACATCAGCCCCAGCATTTT; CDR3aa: CASSGQGHQPQHF
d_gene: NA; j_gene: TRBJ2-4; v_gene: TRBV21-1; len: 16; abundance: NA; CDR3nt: TGTGCCAGCAGCAAGGGGCTAGCGAGAGCCAAAAACATTCAGTACTTC; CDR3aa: CASSKGLARAKNIQYF
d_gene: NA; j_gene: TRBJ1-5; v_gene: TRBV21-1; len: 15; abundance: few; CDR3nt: TGTGCCAGCAGCAAAGAAGGACAGCGGAATCAGCCCCAGCATTTT; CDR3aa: CASSKEGQRNQPQHF
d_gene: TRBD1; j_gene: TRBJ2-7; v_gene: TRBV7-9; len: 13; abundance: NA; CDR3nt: TGTGCCAGCAGCTATCCGGGACAGTACGAGCAGTACTTC; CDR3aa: CASSYPGQYEQYF
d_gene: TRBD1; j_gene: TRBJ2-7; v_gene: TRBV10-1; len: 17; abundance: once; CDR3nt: TGCGCCAGCAGTGAGCCCCCCCTGGGACAGGGGACCTACGAGCAGTACTTC; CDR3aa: CASSEPPLGQGTYEQYF
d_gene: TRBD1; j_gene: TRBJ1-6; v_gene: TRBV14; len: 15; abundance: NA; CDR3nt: TGTGCCAGCAGCCAATTGGACAGGGAAAATTCACCCCTCCACTTT; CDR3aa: CASSQLDRENSPLHF
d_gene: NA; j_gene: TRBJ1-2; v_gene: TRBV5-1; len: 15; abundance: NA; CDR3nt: TGCGCCAGCAGCTTGGCGGGGTTGAGTAACTATGGCTACACCTTC; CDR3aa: CASSLAGLSNYGYTF
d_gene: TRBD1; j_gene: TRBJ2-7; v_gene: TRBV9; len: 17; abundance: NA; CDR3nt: TGTGCCAGCAGCGGAACCTCCGACAGGGGGCGCGTCTACGAGCAGTACTTC; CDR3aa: CASSGTSDRGRVYEQYF
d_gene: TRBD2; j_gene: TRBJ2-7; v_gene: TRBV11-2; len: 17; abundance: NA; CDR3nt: TGTGCCAGCAGCTTAGAGAAGGTAACTAGCGGAGGCTACGAGCAGTACTTC; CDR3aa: CASSLEKVTSGGYEQYF
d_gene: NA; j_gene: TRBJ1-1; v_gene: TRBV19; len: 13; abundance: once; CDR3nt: TGTGCCAGTAGTATAGACGGCGGCGTTGAAGCTTTCTTT; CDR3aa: CASSIDGGVEAFF
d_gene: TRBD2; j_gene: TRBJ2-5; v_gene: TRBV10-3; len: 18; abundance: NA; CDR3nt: TGTGCCACCCAACCCACCGGGACTAGCGGCAGGTACCAAGAGACCCAGTACTTC; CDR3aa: CATQPTGTSGRYQETQYF
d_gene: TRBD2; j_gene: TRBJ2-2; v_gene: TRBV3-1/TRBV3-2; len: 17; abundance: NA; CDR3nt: TGTGCCAGCAGGGCGACTAGCGGGAGGGTGAACACCGGGGAGCTGTTTTTT; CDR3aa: CASRATSGRVNTGELFF
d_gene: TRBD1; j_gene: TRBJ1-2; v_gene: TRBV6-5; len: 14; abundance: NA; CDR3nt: TGTGCCAGCATTTCGGACAGGGCCGGCTATGGCTACACCTTC; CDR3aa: CASISDRAGYGYTF
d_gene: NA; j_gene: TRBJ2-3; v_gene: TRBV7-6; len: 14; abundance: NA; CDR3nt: TGTGCCAGCAGCAGCCGAGATGGCACAGATACGCAGTATTTT; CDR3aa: CASSSRDGTDTQYF
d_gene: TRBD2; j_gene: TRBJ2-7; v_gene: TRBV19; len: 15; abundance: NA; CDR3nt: TGTGCCAGTAGTATTGGTAGCGGGAGAACCTACGAGCAGTACTTC; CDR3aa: CASSIGSGRTYEQYF
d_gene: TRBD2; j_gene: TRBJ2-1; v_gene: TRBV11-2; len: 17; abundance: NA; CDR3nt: TGTGCCAGCAGCCCCCGTAGCCCTAGCGGGAGGTCCGATGAGCAGTTCTTC; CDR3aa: CASSPRSPSGRSDEQFF
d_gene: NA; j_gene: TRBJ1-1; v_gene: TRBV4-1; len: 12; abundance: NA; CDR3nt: TGCGCCAGCAGCCCAAACGGGTTTGAAGCTTTCTTT; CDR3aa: CASSPNGFEAFF
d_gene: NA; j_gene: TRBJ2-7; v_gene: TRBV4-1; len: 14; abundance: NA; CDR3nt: TGCGCCAGCAGCCTGGGACAATCCTCCTACGAGCAGTACTTC; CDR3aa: CASSLGQSSYEQYF
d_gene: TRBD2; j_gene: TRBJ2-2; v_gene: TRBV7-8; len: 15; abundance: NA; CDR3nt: TGTGCCAGCAACCTAGCGGGAGGCCGAACCGGGGAGCTGTTTTTT; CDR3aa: CASNLAGGRTGELFF
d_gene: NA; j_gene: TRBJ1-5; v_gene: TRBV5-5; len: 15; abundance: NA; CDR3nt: TGTGCCAGCAGCTTGGGGGCTGGGGCAAATCAGCCCCAGCATTTT; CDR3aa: CASSLGAGANQPQHF
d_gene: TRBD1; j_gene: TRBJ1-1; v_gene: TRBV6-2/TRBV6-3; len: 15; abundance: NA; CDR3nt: TGTGCCAGCAGTTACTCACGGACAGGGGAAACTGAAGCTTTCTTT; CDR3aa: CASSYSRTGETEAFF
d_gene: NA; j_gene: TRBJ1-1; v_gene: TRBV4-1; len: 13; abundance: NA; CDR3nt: TGCGCCAGCAGCCAAGTGAGGGCCTCGGAAGCTTTCTTT; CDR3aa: CASSQVRASEAFF
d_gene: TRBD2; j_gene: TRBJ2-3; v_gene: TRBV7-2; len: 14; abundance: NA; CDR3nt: TGTGCCAGCAGCTCTGGACTAGCTCGAGATACGCAGTATTTT; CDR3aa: CASSSGLARDTQYF
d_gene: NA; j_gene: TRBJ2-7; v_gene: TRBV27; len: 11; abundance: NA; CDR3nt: TGTGCCAGCGGGGGGGGCGGAGAGCAGTACTTC; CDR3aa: CASGGGGEQYF
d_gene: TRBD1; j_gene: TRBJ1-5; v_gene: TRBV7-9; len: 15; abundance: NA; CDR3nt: TGTGCCAGCAGCTTAGTAGGACAGGGGGATCAGCCCCAGCATTTT; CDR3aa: CASSLVGQGDQPQHF
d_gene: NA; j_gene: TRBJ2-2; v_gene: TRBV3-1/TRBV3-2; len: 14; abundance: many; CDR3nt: TGTGCCAGCAGCCAAAAACTTTACACCGGGGAGCTGTTTTTT; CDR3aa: CASSQKLYTGELFF
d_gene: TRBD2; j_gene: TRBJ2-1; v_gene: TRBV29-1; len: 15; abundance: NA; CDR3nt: TGCAGCGTTGAATTGAGACTAGCGGGCCCAAATGAGCAGTTCTTC; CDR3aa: CSVELRLAGPNEQFF
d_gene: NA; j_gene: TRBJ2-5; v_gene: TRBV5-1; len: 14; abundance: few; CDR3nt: TGCGCCAGCAGCCAAAGCACAGACCAAGAGACCCAGTACTTC; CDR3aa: CASSQSTDQETQYF
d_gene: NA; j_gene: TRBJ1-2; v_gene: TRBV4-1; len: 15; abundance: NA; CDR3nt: TGCGCCAGCAGCCAAGAATCTGGGGCCCGCTATGGCTACACCTTC; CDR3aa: CASSQESGARYGYTF
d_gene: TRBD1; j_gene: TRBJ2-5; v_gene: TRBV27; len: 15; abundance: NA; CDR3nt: TGTGCCAGCAGTTCCTCCGGGACAGGGAAGGAGACCCAGTACTTC; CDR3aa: CASSSSGTGKETQYF
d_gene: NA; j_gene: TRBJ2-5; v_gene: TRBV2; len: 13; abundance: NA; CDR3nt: TGTGCCAGCAGTGTGGAAGGGGGAGAGACCCAGTACTTC; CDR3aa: CASSVEGGETQYF
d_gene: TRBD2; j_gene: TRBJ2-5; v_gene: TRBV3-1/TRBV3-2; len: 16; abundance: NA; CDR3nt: TGTGCCAGCAGCGTTGATAGCGGGAGGGCGTTGAAGACCCAGTACTTC; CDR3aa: CASSVDSGRALKTQYF
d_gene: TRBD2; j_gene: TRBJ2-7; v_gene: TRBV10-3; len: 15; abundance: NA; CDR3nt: TGTGCCACCGCCGGGACTAGCGGTACCTACTACGAGCAGTACTTC; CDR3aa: CATAGTSGTYYEQYF
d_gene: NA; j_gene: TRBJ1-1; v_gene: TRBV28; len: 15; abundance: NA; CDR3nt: TGTGCCAGCAGCGAAACCAGGGGACGGGAAACTGAAGCTTTCTTT; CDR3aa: CASSETRGRETEAFF
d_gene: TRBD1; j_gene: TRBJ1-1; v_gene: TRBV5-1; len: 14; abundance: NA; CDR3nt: TGCGCCAGCAGCTTGACGGGACAGGACACTGAAGCTTTCTTT; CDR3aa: CASSLTGQDTEAFF
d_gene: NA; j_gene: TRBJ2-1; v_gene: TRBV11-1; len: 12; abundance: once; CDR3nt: TGTGCCAGCAGCCCGGACAGTGCTGAGCAGTTCTTC; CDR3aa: CASSPDSAEQFF
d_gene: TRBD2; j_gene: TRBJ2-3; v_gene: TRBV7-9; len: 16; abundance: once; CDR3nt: TGTGCCAGCAGCCTCCTCGGTAGCGGGAACCTAGATACGCAGTATTTT; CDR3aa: CASSLLGSGNLDTQYF
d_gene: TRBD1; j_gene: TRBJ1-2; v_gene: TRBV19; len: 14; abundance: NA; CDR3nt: TGTGCCAGTAGTTGGACAGGGGTTAACTATGGCTACACCTTC; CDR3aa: CASSWTGVNYGYTF
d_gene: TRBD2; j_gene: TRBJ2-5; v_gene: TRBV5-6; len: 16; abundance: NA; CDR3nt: TGTGCCAGCAGCTTGGGACTAGCGGGAGGGCGGGAGACCCAGTACTTC; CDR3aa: CASSLGLAGGRETQYF
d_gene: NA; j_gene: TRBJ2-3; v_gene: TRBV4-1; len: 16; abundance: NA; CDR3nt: TGCGCCAGCAGCCAACAGTGGGCTTCTAGCACAGATACGCAGTATTTT; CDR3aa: CASSQQWASSTDTQYF
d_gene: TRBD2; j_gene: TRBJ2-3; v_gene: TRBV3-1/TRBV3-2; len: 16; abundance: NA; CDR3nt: TGTGCCAGCAGCCAGACAAGCGGGAGGGCCGGGGATACGCAGTATTTT; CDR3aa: CASSQTSGRAGDTQYF
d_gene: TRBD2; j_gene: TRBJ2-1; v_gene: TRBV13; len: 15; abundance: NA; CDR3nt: TGTGCCAGCAGCTTTAGCGGGAGCTCCTACAATGAGCAGTTCTTC; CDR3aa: CASSFSGSSYNEQFF
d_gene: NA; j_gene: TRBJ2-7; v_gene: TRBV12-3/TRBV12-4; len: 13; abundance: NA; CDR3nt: TGTGCCAGCAGTGCAGGGAAGTACTACGAGCAGTACTTC; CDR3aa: CASSAGKYYEQYF
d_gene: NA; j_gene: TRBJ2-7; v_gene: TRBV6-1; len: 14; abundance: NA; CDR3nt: TGTGCCAGCAGTGAAGAACTAGTGGCCTACGAGCAGTACTTC; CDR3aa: CASSEELVAYEQYF
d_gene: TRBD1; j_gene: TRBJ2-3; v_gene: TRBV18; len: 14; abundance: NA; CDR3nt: TGTGCCAGCTCACTACAGGGGGAGACAGATACGCAGTATTTT; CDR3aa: CASSLQGETDTQYF